The 28 T cell receptor beta chains below were found in one sample sequenced in a study of blood T cells in healthy people across ages. A second roughly 6 to 11 cycle PCR used barcoded and J-beta primers. TCRdb passed the 5' RACE reads through MiXCR, listing each CDR3 protein once. The sample contains some 1.6 million distinct CDR3 sequences, roughly 32% of which appear only once. Sequencing was performed on blood. The receptors were gathered from a woman younger than 45 in good health.

This clonotype was counted many times. V usage is TRBV3-1 and J usage is TRBJ2-7; 9 bases map to TRBD2. From germline, CDR1 is LGHDT and CDR2 YNNKEL (reference sequence). The CDR3 spans 12 residues. J lost 4 bases, V lost 9 bases, and 4 bases had no gene match. CDR3 sequence reads: CASAGGPYEQYF. Written as DNA, the CDR3 is TGTGCCAGTGCGGGAGGGCCTTACGAGCAGTACTTC.

This clonotype was seen at least ten times. The gene calls are TRBV28 and TRBJ2-1; 9 positions agree with TRBD2. The CDR3 runs 16 residues. With V trimmed by 8 bases and J by 1 base, 9 bases remained unmatched. Germline V gene lookup returns CDR1 MDHEN and CDR2 SYDVKM. The CDR3 DNA reads TGTGCCAGCTCAGTAGGTAGCGGGAGTTCCTACAATGAGCAGTTCTTC. Protein product: CASSVGSGSSYNEQFF.

Comments on this clonotype: One end of the junction varies from germline; a read error may be responsible. The CDR3 here is CASGQPERAEQYF. CDR3 bases: TGCGCCAGCGGCCAACCAGAACGGGCGGAGCAGTACTTC. V gene TRBV4-1 combines with J gene TRBJ2-7; D gene unclear. There are 13 residues in the CDR3. Per germline, CDR1 MGHRA and CDR2 YSYEKL.

The chain joins TRBV9 to TRBJ2-3, with D perhaps given as TRBD1 or TRBD2 (6 bases each). The CDR3 runs 16 residues. V was shortened by 0 bases and J by 1 base, with 12 bases between the two germline ends. The germline V gene has CDR1 SGDLS and CDR2 YYNGEE. CDR3 coding DNA: TGTGCCAGCAGCGTAGTGCCGGGGGCTGGCACAGATACGCAGTATTTT. It codes for CASSVVPGAGTDTQYF.

The J gene is TRBJ1-6, the V gene TRBV27, with a tentative D call TRBD1 (6 bases). The CDR3 runs 17 residues. Per the germline V gene, CDR1 is MNHEY and CDR2 is SMNVEV (reference sequence). Trimming removed 4 bases at V and 5 bases at J, with 18 bases between. Written as DNA, the CDR3 is TGTGCCAGCAGTTGGAATTCCTGGACAGCAGATAATTCACCCCTCCACTTT. Translation gives CASSWNSWTADNSPLHF.

This clonotype was recorded many times. The chain is built from TRBV29-1 and TRBJ2-5; TRBD1 aligns across 7 bases. Per the germline V gene, CDR1 is SQVTM and CDR2 is ANQGSEA. The CDR3 has 14 residues. The junction had 14 bases not matched to a gene; V was cut back by 6 bases and J by 7 bases. The CDR3 region is CSVPDRAVRGTQYF. CDR3 DNA: TGCAGCGTCCCAGACAGGGCGGTCCGGGGGACCCAGTACTTC.

The V call is TRBV15, the J call TRBJ2-7; D unresolved. CDR1 and CDR2 from the germline V gene are LNHNV and YYDKDF (reference sequence). V gave up 1 base and J gave up 5 bases, with 9 bases separating them. The CDR3 is 13 amino acids. The CDR3 bases are TGTGCCACCAGCAGAGGCGGCAAAGACGAGCAGTACTTC. It yields the protein CATSRGGKDEQYF.

The J gene is TRBJ1-2, the V gene TRBV20-1; unclear D gene. CDR1 is DFQATT, CDR2 SNEGSKA, per germline (reference sequence). This CDR3 contains 14 residues. The ends were cut back, 2 bases at V and 4 bases at J, with 14 bases in the middle. In DNA, the CDR3 is TGCAGTGCTAGACCACCGGGGAGGAGCTATGGCTACACCTTC. Amino acids: CSARPPGRSYGYTF.

The chain combines TRBV5-1 with TRBJ2-7; D ambiguous. This CDR3 is built from 13 residues. The germline V gene encodes CDR1 SGHRS and CDR2 YFSETQ. Trimming removed 4 bases at V and 5 bases at J, with 13 bases between. The CDR3 reads CASSDLQINEQYF. The CDR3 nucleotides read TGCGCCAGCAGCGACCTCCAAATAAACGAGCAGTACTTC.

There are a few counts of this clonotype. The chain employs TRBV20-1 and TRBJ1-1, with D unclear. The CDR3 runs 12 residues. Germline CDR1 and CDR2: DFQATT and SNEGSKA (reference sequence). Trimming removed 0 bases from V and 6 bases from J, with 8 bases in between. The CDR3 DNA is TGCAGTGCTAGAGACGGCGGAGCTGAAGCTTTCTTT. This sequence encodes CSARDGGAEAFF.

V usage is TRBV3-1 and J usage is TRBJ1-2, with TRBD1 identical over 9 bases. The V gene's germline CDR1 is LGHDT and CDR2 YNNKEL (reference sequence). This CDR3 is built from 13 residues. The V segment lost 10 bases and the J segment 1 base; nucleotides outside the gene matches: 4. The CDR3 loop is CATGQGFNYGYTF. CDR3 DNA sequence: TGTGCCACGGGACAGGGTTTTAACTATGGCTACACCTTC.

The sample holds a few counts of this clonotype. The rearrangement links TRBV6-2 or TRBV6-3 to TRBJ1-1; no definite D call. This CDR3 has 11 amino acids. The V end lost 2 bases, the J end lost 4 bases, and 2 bases lay between the germline ends. Germline values: CDR1 MNHEY, CDR2 SVGEGT. For the CDR3, the DNA is TGTGCCAGCAGTTACAGCACTGAAGCTTTCTTT. Residues: CASSYSTEAFF.

This clonotype was counted at least ten times. The chain joins TRBV7-9 to TRBJ1-2; D may be TRBD1 (6 bases). This CDR3 contains 16 residues. The germline V gene has CDR1 SEHNR and CDR2 FQNEAQ (reference sequence). V was cut by 4 bases and J by 3 bases, with 18 bases left in between. CDR3 amino acids: CASSYWGRPGDYGYTF. The DNA for the CDR3 is TGTGCCAGCAGCTACTGGGGCAGGCCAGGGGACTATGGCTACACCTTC.

The rearrangement uses TRBV20-1 and TRBJ1-4, with D unclear. From germline, CDR1 is DFQATT and CDR2 SNEGSKA (reference sequence). Trimming took 2 bases from V and 0 from J, leaving 16 bases between them. This CDR3 comprises 17 residues. The CDR3 DNA sequence: TGCAGTGCTAGACGGGCAGGCCCCAGTCCAACTAATGAAAAACTGTTTTTT. As protein: CSARRAGPSPTNEKLFF.

This chain connects TRBV25-1 to TRBJ1-2; D possibly corresponds to TRBD1 (6 bases). The CDR3 loop spans 13 amino acids. V lost 8 bases and J 7 bases, leaving 17 bases between the germline ends. Germline V gene sequence: CDR1 MGHDK, CDR2 SYGVNS. DNA of the CDR3: TGTGCCAGCCGGCCATATGGGGGGGCTGGCTACACCTTC. Amino acid sequence: CASRPYGGAGYTF.

This clonotype was seen a handful of times. The chain joins TRBV20-1 to TRBJ1-2, with D uncertain. CDR3 size: 13 residues. The V end lost 5 bases, the J end lost 4 bases, and 14 bases lay between the germline ends. Per the germline V gene, CDR1 is DFQATT and CDR2 is SNEGSKA (reference sequence). This CDR3 reads CSAQTRPSYGYTF. CDR3 DNA sequence: TGCAGTGCTCAGACCAGGCCGTCCTATGGCTACACCTTC.

The chain uses TRBV11-2 and TRBJ2-2; 7 nucleotides match TRBD2. Germline CDR1 and CDR2: SGHAT and FQNNGV. The CDR3 is 16 residues long. J lost 4 bases, V lost 2 bases, and 7 bases had no gene match. Written as DNA, the CDR3 is TGTGCCAGCAGCTTATTTCTAGCGGAGATCACCGGGGAGCTGTTTTTT. Translated: CASSLFLAEITGELFF.

The V and J genes are TRBV12-3 or TRBV12-4 and TRBJ2-3; 11 bases are shared with TRBD1. The CDR3 is 15 residues long. V dropped 6 bases and J dropped 11; count of bases not matched to a gene: 13. CDR3: CASRGDRGRADVQYF. In DNA, the CDR3 is TGTGCCAGCAGAGGGGACAGGGGGAGAGCAGATGTGCAGTATTTT.

The chain links TRBV2 to TRBJ2-3; D is ambiguous. The CDR3 is made up of 15 amino acids. Trimming cost V 5 bases and J 3 bases, with 15 bases left between them. Germline V gives CDR1 SNHLY, CDR2 FYNNEI. CDR3 region: CASSPRNLLTDTQYF. The CDR3, as DNA: TGTGCCAGCAGTCCGAGGAATTTATTAACAGATACGCAGTATTTT. Using reference TRBV2 and TRBJ2-3 for the parts outside the CDR3, the full variable domain is EPEVTQTPSHQVTQMGQEVILRCVPISNHLYFYWYRQILGQKVEFLVSFYNNEISEKSEIFDDQFSVERPDGSNFTLKIRSTKLEDSAMYFCASSPRNLLTDTQYFGPGTRLTVL.

This chain connects TRBV15 to TRBJ1-6; a weak D match, TRBD1 (6 bases). The germline CDR1 and CDR2 sequences are LNHNV and YYDKDF (reference sequence). V lost 0 bases, J lost 8 bases, and 17 bases lay in between. CDR3 length: 17 amino acids. CDR3 sequence reads: CATSRDSLAGEDSPLHF. CDR3 DNA sequence: TGTGCCACCAGCAGAGATTCTCTAGCAGGGGAGGATTCACCCCTCCACTTT.

This clonotype was observed a few times. The rearrangement links TRBV15 to TRBJ2-1; no definite D call. CDR1 and CDR2 (germline): LNHNV, YYDKDF (reference sequence). V was cut by 9 bases and J by 0 bases, with 9 bases left in between. The CDR3 loop spans 13 amino acids. CDR3 protein: CATRQISYNEQFF. The CDR3 DNA is TGTGCCACGCGGCAGATCTCCTACAATGAGCAGTTCTTC. Using reference TRBV15 and TRBJ2-1 for the parts outside the CDR3, the full variable domain is DAMVIQNPRYQVTQFGKPVTLSCSQTLNHNVMYWYQQKSSQAPKLLFHYYDKDFNNEADTPDNFQSRRPNTSFCFLDIRSPGLGDTAMYLCATRQISYNEQFFGPGTRLTVL.

The chain is built from TRBV6-1 and TRBJ1-1; D is unclear. This CDR3 comprises 17 residues. Trimming pared 7 bases from V and 1 base from J, leaving 22 bases between. Germline V gene data show CDR1 as MNHNS and CDR2 as SASEGT. CDR3 bases: TGTGCCAGCAATCCGATCCGAGGGAATTTACGGAACACTGAAGCTTTCTTT. Its translation is CASNPIRGNLRNTEAFF.

J is TRBJ2-7 and V is TRBV29-1, with 7 positions matching TRBD1. The ends lost 7 bases at V and 0 bases at J; junction bases unmatched: 9. The CDR3 runs to 14 residues. In germline, CDR1 is SQVTM, CDR2 ANQGSEA. DNA of the CDR3: TGCAGCGGTCCCAGGGGGAGTCTCTCCTACGAGCAGTACTTC. Translated, it gives CSGPRGSLSYEQYF.

The table lists this clonotype with a few counts. The CDR3 DNA reads TGTGCCACCAGCAGAGATAACCTAAGGGACGAGCAGTACTTC. Residues: CATSRDNLRDEQYF. V is TRBV15 and J is TRBJ2-7; D not resolved. CDR1 and CDR2 from the germline V gene are LNHNV and YYDKDF (reference sequence). CDR3 length: 14 residues. V was shortened by 0 bases and J by 5 bases, with 11 bases between the two germline ends.

This clonotype was counted between two and nine times. The rearrangement links TRBV28 to TRBJ2-4; D could derive from TRBD1 or TRBD2 (7 bases each). This CDR3 has 13 residues. From germline, CDR1 is MDHEN and CDR2 SYDVKM. Deletions cut 3 bases from V and 8 bases from J, with 11 bases between. CDR3 region: CASSFSGGDIQYF. The CDR3 DNA sequence: TGTGCCAGCAGTTTTTCAGGGGGGGACATTCAGTACTTC. Based on the CDR3 plus reference TRBV28 and TRBJ2-4, the full variable domain is DVKVTQSSRYLVKRTGEKVFLECVQDMDHENMFWYRQDPGLGLRLIYFSYDVKMKEKGDIPEGYSVSREKKERFSLILESASTNQTSMYLCASSFSGGDIQYFGAGTRLSVL.

The chain is built from TRBV7-9 and TRBJ1-5; perhaps TRBD1 as D (5 bases). Looked up from germline, CDR1 is SEHNR and CDR2 is FQNEAQ (reference sequence). CDR3 size: 16 residues. The ends were cut back, 3 bases at V and 7 bases at J, with 19 bases in the middle. The CDR3 sequence is CASSFPGGGVRQPQHF. DNA for the CDR3: TGTGCCAGCAGCTTCCCCGGAGGAGGGGTAAGGCAGCCCCAGCATTTT.

This clonotype was detected only a few times. J is TRBJ1-2 and V is TRBV10-3; D is undetermined. Trimming stripped 0 bases from V and 5 bases from J, with 7 bases between. The CDR3 is 13 residues long. From germline, CDR1 is ENHRY and CDR2 SYGVKD. CDR3 protein: CAISESGGYGYTF. The CDR3 DNA reads TGTGCCATCAGTGAGTCAGGCGGGTATGGCTACACCTTC.

The rearrangement uses TRBV7-9 and TRBJ2-1; no definite D call. Trimming stripped 1 base from V and 6 bases from J, with 7 bases between. The germline V gene has CDR1 SEHNR and CDR2 FQNEAQ (reference sequence). CDR3 size: 13 residues. In DNA, the CDR3 is TGTGCCAGCAGCTTAGAATCCGCCAATGAGCAGTTCTTC. It specifies CASSLESANEQFF. Filled out from reference TRBV7-9 and TRBJ2-1, the complete variable domain reads DTGVSQNPRHKITKRGQNVTFRCDPISEHNRLYWYRQTLGQGPEFLTYFQNEAQLEKSRLLSDRFSAERPKGSFSTLEIQRTEQGDSAMYLCASSLESANEQFFGPGTRLTVL.